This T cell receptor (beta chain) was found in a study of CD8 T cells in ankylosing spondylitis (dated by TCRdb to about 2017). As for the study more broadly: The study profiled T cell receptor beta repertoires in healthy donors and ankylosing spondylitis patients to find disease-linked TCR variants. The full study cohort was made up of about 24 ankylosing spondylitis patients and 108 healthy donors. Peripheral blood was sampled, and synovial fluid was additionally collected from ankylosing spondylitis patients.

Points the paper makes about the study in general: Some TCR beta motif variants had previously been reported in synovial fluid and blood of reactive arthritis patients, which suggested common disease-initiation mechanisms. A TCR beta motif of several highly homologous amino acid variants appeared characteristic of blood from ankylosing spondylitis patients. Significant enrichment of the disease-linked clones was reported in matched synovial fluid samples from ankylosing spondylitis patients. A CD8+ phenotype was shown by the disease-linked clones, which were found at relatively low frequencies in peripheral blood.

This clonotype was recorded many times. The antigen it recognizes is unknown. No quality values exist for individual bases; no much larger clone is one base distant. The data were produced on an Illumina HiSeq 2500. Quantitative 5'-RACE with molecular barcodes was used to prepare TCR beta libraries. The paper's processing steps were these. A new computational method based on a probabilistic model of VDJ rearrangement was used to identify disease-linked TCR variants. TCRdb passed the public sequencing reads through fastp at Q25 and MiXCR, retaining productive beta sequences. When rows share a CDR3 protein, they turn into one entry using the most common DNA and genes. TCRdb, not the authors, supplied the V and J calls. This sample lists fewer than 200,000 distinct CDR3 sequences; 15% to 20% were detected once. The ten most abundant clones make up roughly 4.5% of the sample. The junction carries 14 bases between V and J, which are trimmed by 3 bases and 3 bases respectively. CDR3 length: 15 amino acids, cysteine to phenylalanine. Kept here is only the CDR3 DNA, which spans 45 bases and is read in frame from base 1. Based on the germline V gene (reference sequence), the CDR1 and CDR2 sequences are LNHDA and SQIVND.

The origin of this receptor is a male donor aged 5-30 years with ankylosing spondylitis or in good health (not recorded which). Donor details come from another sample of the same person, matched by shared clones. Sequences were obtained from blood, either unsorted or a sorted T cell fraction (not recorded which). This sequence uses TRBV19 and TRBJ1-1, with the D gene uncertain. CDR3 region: CASSILGMGDTEAFF. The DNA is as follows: TGTGCCAGTAGTATTCTGGGGATGGGAGACACTGAAGCTTTCTTT.